A selection of T cell receptor beta chains follows, all from one sample in a study of cytomegalovirus exposure and HLA in healthy donors. Only in-frame clones appear in the TCRdb table, and some are missing; sequencing was by immunoSEQ multiplex PCR. The sample includes some 190,000 clones, around 80% of them seen just once. The source material was PBMCs. These receptors all stem from a girl aged 5 to 17 in good health and CMV-seropositive. CDR3s include the opening cysteine and the closing phenylalanine or tryptophan. Each record gives: D gene, V gene, clone size, J gene, CDR3 DNA, CDR3 protein. D genes are given only for firm matches. Clone size appears in some rows only: once, few, many, or a class for an expanded clone.

>TRBD1|TRBV4-1|-|TRBJ2-3
TGCGCCAGCAGTCACATTGGACAGGGGGCTTTAACAGATACGCAGTATTTT
CASSHIGQGALTDTQYF
>-|TRBV9|-|TRBJ2-7
TGTGCCAGCAGCGCTACAGGGCTCTCTTCCTACGAGCAGTACTTC
CASSATGLSSYEQYF
>-|TRBV7-2|-|TRBJ2-5
TGTGCCAGCAGCGAGCAAGAGACCCAGTACTTC
CASSEQETQYF
>TRBD1|TRBV2|-|TRBJ1-5
TGTGCCAGCAGCCTTGGGACAGGGAACAATCAGCCCCAGCATTTT
CASSLGTGNNQPQHF
>TRBD1|TRBV15|-|TRBJ2-5
TGTGCCACCAGCGGAAGACAGGGTTCCGAGACCCAGTACTTC
CATSGRQGSETQYF
>-|TRBV7-9|-|TRBJ1-1
TGTGCCGGACGTGGAGGGGTGAACACTGAAGCTTTCTTT
CAGRGGVNTEAFF
>-|TRBV4-1|-|TRBJ1-2
TGCGCCAGCAGCCATAAACCGGACAGAACAAACTATGGCTACACCTTC
CASSHKPDRTNYGYTF
>TRBD2|TRBV11-1|-|TRBJ2-1
TGTGCCAGCAGCTTAGCGGCGGGAGTGTTGAATGAGCAGTTCTTC
CASSLAAGVLNEQFF
>-|TRBV28|-|TRBJ2-3
TGTGCCAGCAGTTCCCCGGCGGGCATTAGCACAGATACGCAGTATTTT
CASSSPAGISTDTQYF
>-|TRBV19|-|TRBJ2-2
TGTGCCAGTAAGCATCGGACAGCCACCGGGGAGCTGTTTTTT
CASKHRTATGELFF
>TRBD1|TRBV27|-|TRBJ2-7
TGTGCCAGCAGCTCGGCAGGGGGCGACTACGAGCAGTACTTC
CASSSAGGDYEQYF
>-|TRBV5-5|-|TRBJ1-2
TGTGCCAGCACCATCGACAGCCGCTATGGCTACACCTTC
CASTIDSRYGYTF
>-|TRBV19|-|TRBJ2-3
TGTGCCAGTAGTATAGGCGGAGGGGCAGATACGCAGTATTTT
CASSIGGGADTQYF
>TRBD1|TRBV18|-|TRBJ1-1
TGTGCCAGCTCACCAGGGACAGGCCTCGCTGAAGCTTTCTTT
CASSPGTGLAEAFF
>-|TRBV27|-|TRBJ1-1
TGTGCCAGCAGTTTAGGGGGAGGCAGGAACACTGAAGCTTTCTTT
CASSLGGGRNTEAFF
>TRBD1|TRBV4-2|-|TRBJ1-2
TGTGCCAGCAGCCTAGGGGGGACAGGGACCCATGGCTACACCTTC
CASSLGGTGTHGYTF
>-|TRBV5-4|-|TRBJ1-2
TGTGCCAGCAGCTTGCCCCCCTTGCGAGGCTACACCTTC
CASSLPPLRGYTF
>TRBD1|TRBV7-9|-|TRBJ2-4
TGTGCCAGCAGCTCCCGGACAGGGGGTTACATTCAGTACTTC
CASSSRTGGYIQYF
>-|TRBV7-7|-|TRBJ2-5
TGTGCCAGTGCCCAGGGATTTGGAGAGACCCAGTACTTC
CASAQGFGETQYF
>TRBD2|TRBV9|-|TRBJ2-7
TGTGCCAGCAGCGCCGGACTAGCGGCGACCTATTTGTACGAGCAGTACTTC
CASSAGLAATYLYEQYF
>-|TRBV9|-|TRBJ2-7
TGTGCCAGCAGCGTAGGTCGCCAGGGTTCCTACGAGCAGTACTTC
CASSVGRQGSYEQYF
>-|TRBV6-5|-|TRBJ2-1
TGTGCCAGCAGTTATTCCCGTCCGGGGTCCTACAATGAGCAGTTCTTC
CASSYSRPGSYNEQFF
>-|TRBV27|once|TRBJ1-1
TGTGCCAGCAGTTTAGAGGGAGAGGGGAACACTGAAGCTTTCTTT
CASSLEGEGNTEAFF
>TRBD2|TRBV6-1|-|TRBJ2-1
TGTGCCAGCAGTCCCCTTTGGACTAGCGGGAATGAGCAGTTCTTC
CASSPLWTSGNEQFF
>-|TRBV6-5|once|TRBJ2-7
TGTGCCAGCAGTTACATCCAGGGGTCGAACGAGCAGTACTTC
CASSYIQGSNEQYF
>-|TRBV7-9|-|TRBJ1-2
TGTGCCAGCAGCTTAGTCCCGGGTCGAAGCTATGGCTACACCTTC
CASSLVPGRSYGYTF
>TRBD2|TRBV25-1|few|TRBJ2-7
TGTGCCAGCAGTGAATTGGGGACGTTGGGGGGGATCAACGAGCAGTACTTC
CASSELGTLGGINEQYF
>TRBD2|TRBV30|-|TRBJ2-7
TGTGCCTGGAGTGTCCCGCCGACTAGCCCGGCCTACGAGCAGTACTTC
CAWSVPPTSPAYEQYF
>-|TRBV4-1|once|TRBJ1-4
TGCGCCAGCAGCCAAGAGAGAAAACTGTTTTTT
CASSQERKLFF
>-|TRBV7-6|-|TRBJ2-3
TGTGCCAGCAGCTTAGGTCAAGCGTACCGCACAGATACGCAGTATTTT
CASSLGQAYRTDTQYF
>-|TRBV7-9|-|TRBJ1-1
TGTGCCAGCAGCTTTGGGCGTCTGAACACTGAAGCTTTCTTT
CASSFGRLNTEAFF
>-|TRBV29-1|-|TRBJ1-3
TGCAGCGTTGATAGGGGGACAGGAAACACCATATATTTT
CSVDRGTGNTIYF
>TRBD2|TRBV5-6|-|TRBJ2-3
TGTGCCAGCAGCTTGTCGGGAGCGGGGAGCACAGATACGCAGTATTTT
CASSLSGAGSTDTQYF
>TRBD1|TRBV27|-|TRBJ1-2
TGTGCCAGCAGTATCACAGGGGGCTCGGGCTATGGCTACACCTTC
CASSITGGSGYGYTF
>TRBD1|TRBV19|once|TRBJ1-1
TGTGCCAGTACGGGACAGATAACTGAAGCTTTCTTT
CASTGQITEAFF
>-|TRBV10-3|-|TRBJ1-2
TGTGCCATTAAGGGGCCCTCCCCGGAGGGCTACACCTTC
CAIKGPSPEGYTF
>TRBD2|TRBV6-4|-|TRBJ2-1
TGTGCCAGCAGTTTACTAGCGGGCTCCTACAATGAGCAGTTCTTC
CASSLLAGSYNEQFF
>-|TRBV21-1|-|TRBJ1-1
TGTGCCAGCAGCAAAGTTCCAGGTCTGACTGAAGCTTTCTTT
CASSKVPGLTEAFF
>TRBD2|TRBV2|-|TRBJ2-7
TGTGCCAGCAGTATTAACCACGGGACTAGCGGGTCACCCTACGAGCAGTACTTC
CASSINHGTSGSPYEQYF
>TRBD2|TRBV5-1|-|TRBJ2-5
TGCGCCAGCAGGAAGCGGGAGTACCCGGCCCAGTACTTC
CASRKREYPAQYF
>-|TRBV5-1|-|TRBJ1-1
TGCGCCAGCAGCTTGTCAGGTTGGGCGGCAGGGATGAACACTGAAGCTTTCTTT
CASSLSGWAAGMNTEAFF
>-|TRBV5-8|-|TRBJ2-7
TGTGCCAGCAGCTTGGTGTTAGGGGCGGGATACTTCTCCTACGAGCAGTACTTC
CASSLVLGAGYFSYEQYF
>TRBD2|TRBV5-1|-|TRBJ2-3
TGCGCCACCGGACTAGCGGGAGCAGATACGCAGTATTTT
CATGLAGADTQYF
>-|TRBV14|-|TRBJ1-1
TGTGCCAGCAGCCAAGAGACAGGGAACACTGAAGCTTTCTTT
CASSQETGNTEAFF
>-|TRBV7-3|-|TRBJ2-5
TGTGCCAGCAGCTTAGGGGGACGGAGGGGGCGCGGAGAGACCCAGTACTTC
CASSLGGRRGRGETQYF
>TRBD1|TRBV6-6|once|TRBJ2-7
TGTGCCAGCAGTTGGACAGGGGGGACCTACGAGCAGTACTTC
CASSWTGGTYEQYF
>-|TRBV9|-|TRBJ1-2
TGTGCCAGCAGCGTAGCCGCGACCGACATCAGGGGCTACACCTTC
CASSVAATDIRGYTF
>TRBD1|TRBV5-1|-|TRBJ1-2
TGCGCCAGCAGCTTGGTCCCGACAGGGACCTATGGCTACACCTTC
CASSLVPTGTYGYTF
>TRBD1|TRBV4-3|-|TRBJ2-5
TGCGCCAGCAGCCAAAACGGACAGGGCCAAGAGACCCAGTACTTC
CASSQNGQGQETQYF